The 19 T cell receptor beta chains given below trace back to one sample, sequenced in a study of shared clonotypes between healthy human individuals. Assay used: immunoSEQ multiplex PCR; TCRdb lists only in-frame clones, some missing. The table records around 1.4 million clones, approximately 98.5% of them present only once. Input material: naive CD4+ T cells sorted from blood. Regarding subset: CD45RA+ positively selected. These TCRs come from a young man in good health.

The chain has TRBV7-8 and TRBJ2-5; D may be TRBD1 (6 bases). From germline, CDR1 is SGHVS and CDR2 FQNEAQ. V lost 9 bases, J lost 3 bases, and 17 bases lay in between. CDR3 length: 14 amino acids. The CDR3: CASLRGVPKETQYF. Written as DNA, the CDR3 is TGTGCCAGTCTCAGGGGCGTGCCAAAAGAGACCCAGTACTTC.

This chain links TRBV15 with TRBJ2-5, with D unclear. With 7 bases removed from V and 2 bases from J, the gap between germline ends came to 8 bases. This CDR3 has 12 amino acids. Germline V gives CDR1 LNHNV, CDR2 YYDKDF (reference sequence). The CDR3 is CATTSAQETQYF. The DNA for the CDR3 is TGTGCCACCACTTCTGCGCAAGAGACCCAGTACTTC.

This sequence joins TRBV28 and TRBJ1-5; unclear D gene. V shed 7 bases and J shed 2 bases, with 12 bases lying between them. The germline gives CDR1 MDHEN, CDR2 SYDVKM. The CDR3 sequence is 14 residues long. Here the CDR3 DNA reads TGTGCCAGCACTGTCGACGGTCGCAATCAGCCCCAGCATTTT. It encodes CASTVDGRNQPQHF.

The chain couples TRBV7-3 to TRBJ2-3; 11 nucleotides align to TRBD2. Unmatched junction bases numbered 6, after V lost 1 base and J lost 3 bases. Germline V CDR1 and CDR2: SGHTA, FQGTGA. The CDR3 runs to 17 residues. The CDR3 reads CASSLIETSGTTDTQYF. The DNA of the CDR3 is TGTGCCAGCAGCTTAATTGAGACTAGCGGGACGACAGATACGCAGTATTTT.

The chain combines TRBV2 with TRBJ2-6; D unresolved. Trimming cost V 6 bases and J 2 bases, with 11 bases left between them. CDR3 length: 15 residues. Germline V gene data show CDR1 as SNHLY and CDR2 as FYNNEI. The DNA of the CDR3 is TGTGCCAGCAGCGTCGACATTGCTGGGGCCAACGTCCTGACTTTC. This gives the protein CASSVDIAGANVLTF.

A note on this clone: One end of the junction is discordant with germline, which a read error may explain. The chain links TRBV7-7 to TRBJ2-5, with D perhaps TRBD1 (7 bases). Germline loops: CDR1 SSHAT, CDR2 FNYEAQ (reference sequence). The CDR3 extends over 15 amino acids. For the CDR3, the DNA is TGTGCTAGCAGCTTAGCGGAGGGGGCGCAAGAGACCCAGTACTTC. Its protein is CASSLAEGAQETQYF.

A remark on this clone: Its ends do not fully match the called genes, so a read error is possible. This sequence joins TRBV7-9 and TRBJ2-3; D gene unclear. The CDR3 is made up of 15 amino acids. Germline CDR1 and CDR2: SEHNR and FQNEAQ (reference sequence). The CDR3 DNA sequence: TGTGCCAGCAGATTAGTACTATCTAGCACAGATACGCAGTATTTT. Its translation: CASRLVLSSTDTQYF.

The chain joins TRBV4-2 to TRBJ2-7, with no clear D. The V and J ends lost 0 bases and 5 bases respectively, with 8 bases between them. From germline, CDR1 is LGHNA and CDR2 YNFKEQ. The CDR3 is made up of 13 amino acids. The CDR3 sequence: CASSQDVTDEQYF. The CDR3 nucleotides read TGTGCCAGCAGCCAAGATGTAACAGACGAGCAGTACTTC.

The rearrangement uses TRBV18 and TRBJ2-7, with a possible D match to TRBD1 (7 bases). Germline V gives CDR1 KGHSH, CDR2 LQKENI. The CDR3 covers 16 residues. V dropped 3 bases and J dropped 4 bases, with 19 bases sitting between them. The CDR3 sequence is CASSPVGGTALYEQYF. In nucleotides, the CDR3 is TGTGCCAGCTCACCGGTAGGCGGGACAGCCTTATACGAGCAGTACTTC.

The V call is TRBV27, the J call TRBJ2-7, with 10 positions matching TRBD2. The length of the CDR3 is 14 residues. Trimming cost V 8 bases and J 4 bases; bases outside gene matches: 8. Germline V gene lookup returns CDR1 MNHEY and CDR2 SMNVEV (reference sequence). The CDR3 sequence: CASSITSGTYEQYF. CDR3 DNA: TGTGCCAGCTCAATAACTAGCGGGACTTACGAGCAGTACTTC.

This clone has just one count. The chain employs TRBV28 and TRBJ2-7; TRBD1 agrees at 9 bases. CDR3 length equals 15 residues. Trimming at V came to 6 bases and at J to 2 bases, leaving 8 bases not matched to a gene. Germline CDR1 and CDR2: MDHEN and SYDVKM. This chain's CDR3 is CASSPSGTGPYEQYF. The CDR3 DNA reads as TGTGCCAGCAGCCCAAGCGGGACAGGGCCCTACGAGCAGTACTTC.

The chain has TRBV5-1 and TRBJ2-2; 10 bases agree with TRBD1. The J segment lost 7 bases and the V segment lost 3 bases, leaving 6 bases of the junction unmatched. CDR3 length: 15 amino acids. Germline values: CDR1 SGHRS, CDR2 YFSETQ. CDR3 region: CASSWDRGSGGELFF. CDR3 bases: TGCGCCAGCAGCTGGGACAGGGGCAGTGGCGGGGAGCTGTTTTTT.

This chain joins TRBV5-1 and TRBJ2-1, with a tentative D call TRBD1 (5 bases). The germline CDR1 and CDR2 sequences are SGHRS and YFSETQ. The CDR3 has 15 residues. V gave up 4 bases and J gave up 0 bases, with 11 bases separating them. This chain's CDR3 is CASSRTDSSYNEQFF. The CDR3 DNA reads TGCGCCAGCAGCCGGACCGACAGCTCCTACAATGAGCAGTTCTTC.

Concerning this clone itself: Other DNA sequences from this sample encode an identical CDR3 as well. The V and J genes are TRBV9 and TRBJ1-5; a possible D gene is TRBD1 (6 bases). Germline values: CDR1 SGDLS, CDR2 YYNGEE. Trimming took 0 bases from V and 6 from J, leaving 7 bases between them. The CDR3 is made up of 13 amino acids. The CDR3 region has the DNA TGTGCCAGCAGCGTAGAAGGGGGTCAGCCCCAGCATTTT. As protein: CASSVEGGQPQHF.

J is TRBJ2-1 and V is TRBV6-5; 11 nucleotides agree with TRBD2. V lost 1 base to trimming and J lost 8 bases; unmatched junction nucleotides: 7. This CDR3 has 16 residues. In germline, CDR1 is MNHEY, CDR2 SVGAGI. The CDR3 spells CASSYLAGGPTDEQFF. In DNA, the CDR3 is TGTGCCAGCAGTTACTTAGCGGGAGGGCCTACGGATGAGCAGTTCTTC.

The rearrangement uses TRBV7-9 and TRBJ2-3; 7 nucleotides line up with TRBD2. The V gene's germline CDR1 is SEHNR and CDR2 FQNEAQ (reference sequence). The CDR3 is 18 residues long. The V gene end was trimmed by 1 base and the J gene end by 0 bases; junction bases not matched to a gene: 10. In nucleotides, the CDR3 is TGTGCCAGCAGCTTAGGGGCTAGCGGAGTTCCTAGCACAGATACGCAGTATTTT. Encoded protein: CASSLGASGVPSTDTQYF.

The CDR3 region is CASSPRLAQSYNEQFF. The CDR3 DNA reads as TGCGCCAGCAGCCCTAGACTAGCCCAGTCCTACAATGAGCAGTTCTTC. This rearrangement joins TRBV4-3 to TRBJ2-1; 7 nucleotides align to TRBD2. Germline lookup yields CDR1 LGHNA and CDR2 YSLEER. Trimming cost V 4 bases and J 1 base; bases outside gene matches: 7. This CDR3 contains 16 residues.

The chain is built from TRBV9 and TRBJ2-5, with D unresolved. The CDR3 totals 14 residues. Trimming stripped 4 bases from V and 7 bases from J, with 17 bases between. From germline, CDR1 is SGDLS and CDR2 YYNGEE. The CDR3 spells CASSSRTSKGTQYF. In DNA, the CDR3 is TGTGCCAGCAGCTCCAGGACGTCCAAAGGGACCCAGTACTTC.

The V gene is TRBV6-5, the J gene TRBJ2-7; TRBD2 agrees at 12 bases. Germline V gene sequence: CDR1 MNHEY, CDR2 SVGAGI. V lost 2 bases to trimming and J lost 2 bases; unmatched junction nucleotides: 4. This CDR3 contains 16 residues. The CDR3 DNA follows: TGTGCCAGCAGTTACCGACTAGCGGGAGCAGCCTACGAGCAGTACTTC. Amino acids: CASSYRLAGAAYEQYF.